The 32 T cell receptor beta chains listed next were all sequenced from one sample in a study of T cell changes during pregnancy in multiple sclerosis. Clones were read by immunoSEQ multiplex PCR, and TCRdb kept only the in-frame ones, dropping some. Among approximately 100,000 clones, around 90% were seen once, and the ten largest hold about 2.9%. This specimen consisted of peripheral blood, obtained in the second trimester of pregnancy. Receptors originate from a female donor with multiple sclerosis, enrolled in a pregnancy study.

V and J are TRBV19 and TRBJ2-2, with 10 positions matching TRBD2. The CDR3 is 16 amino acids. V was clipped by 1 base and J by 1 base; unmatched bases: 0. CDR1 and CDR2 (germline): LNHDA, SQIVND (reference sequence). CDR3 amino acids: CASSIVAGGNTGELFF. CDR3 sequence (DNA): TGTGCCAGTAGTATAGTAGCGGGGGGGAACACCGGGGAGCTGTTTTTT.

The chain recombines TRBV7-9 with TRBJ2-1; TRBD2 aligns across 7 bases. This CDR3 contains 15 residues. Losses at the gene ends were 2 bases for V and 3 bases for J; bases not matched to a gene: 4. Germline CDR1 and CDR2: SEHNR and FQNEAQ (reference sequence). CDR3 bases: TGTGCCAGCAGCTTAACCGCGGGAGTCTACAATGAGCAGTTCTTC. Translation: CASSLTAGVYNEQFF.

The chain recombines TRBV6-5 with TRBJ2-7; 8 bases are a match to TRBD2. V was pared by 0 bases and J by 3 bases, with 7 bases of the junction left unmatched. CDR3 size: 16 residues. Germline CDR1 reads MNHEY; CDR2 reads SVGAGI. The CDR3: CASSYSIGGDHYEQYF. The CDR3 coding sequence is TGTGCCAGCAGTTACTCGATCGGGGGGGACCACTACGAGCAGTACTTC.

The chain employs TRBV2 and TRBJ2-2; D perhaps matches TRBD1 (6 bases). Germline CDR1 SNHLY, CDR2 FYNNEI. Trimming pared 10 bases from V and 4 bases from J, leaving 16 bases between. The CDR3 totals 14 residues. Here the CDR3 reads CATSTGIITGELFF. The CDR3 DNA follows: TGTGCCACATCCACAGGGATCATCACCGGGGAGCTGTTTTTT.

This chain links TRBV9 with TRBJ2-2; 12 bases fit TRBD2. Per the germline V gene, CDR1 is SGDLS and CDR2 is YYNGEE. V lost 3 bases and J lost 5; bases outside the gene matches: 5. CDR3 length equals 16 residues. CDR3 coding DNA: TGTGCCAGCAGCGGAAGGACTAGCGGGATGACCGGGGAGCTGTTTTTT. This translates into CASSGRTSGMTGELFF. Supplemented by reference TRBV9 and TRBJ2-2, the full variable domain reads DSGVTQTPKHLITATGQRVTLRCSPRSGDLSVYWYQQSLDQGLQFLIQYYNGEERAKGNILERFSAQQFPDLHSELNLSSLELGDSALYFCASSGRTSGMTGELFFGEGSRLTVL.

The chain recombines TRBV5-4 with TRBJ2-5; 7 positions agree with TRBD1. Germline V gives CDR1 SGHNT, CDR2 YYREEE (reference sequence). V shed 4 bases, J shed 2 bases, and the junction held 5 bases outside the gene matches. This CDR3 is 14 amino acids long. The CDR3 reads CASSKTGQQETQYF. The CDR3 nucleotides read TGTGCCAGCAGCAAGACGGGACAGCAAGAGACCCAGTACTTC.

This chain uses TRBV2 with TRBJ2-5, with D possibly TRBD1 on 5 matching bases. The CDR3 loop spans 13 amino acids. V was cut by 6 bases and J by 7 bases, with 15 bases left in between. Germline loops: CDR1 SNHLY, CDR2 FYNNEI. The CDR3: CASSLQVVGTQYF. For the CDR3, the DNA is TGTGCCAGCAGCCTACAGGTTGTTGGGACCCAGTACTTC.

The chain combines TRBV6-1 with TRBJ2-2, with D perhaps TRBD2 (5 bases). Germline CDR1 MNHNS, CDR2 SASEGT. V was cut by 8 bases and J by 6 bases, with 19 bases left in between. This CDR3 has 15 residues. The CDR3 coding sequence is TGTGCCAGCTCCCTCAGATCCGGGGTGCCCGGGGAGCTGTTTTTT. Its protein is CASSLRSGVPGELFF.

DNA for the CDR3: TGTGCCAGCAGCCAGGATACTAGCGGGAGGATCAAGACCCAGTACTTC. Translated: CASSQDTSGRIKTQYF. V usage is TRBV14 and J usage is TRBJ2-5; 12 nucleotides align to TRBD2. The V gene's germline CDR1 is SGHDN and CDR2 FVKESK. The CDR3 covers 16 residues. V trimming: 3 bases; J trimming: 6 bases; junction bases outside the gene matches: 8. Full variable domain (remainder filled in from reference TRBV14 and TRBJ2-5): EAGVTQFPSHSVIEKGQTVTLRCDPISGHDNLYWYRRVMGKEIKFLLHFVKESKQDESGMPNNRFLAERTGGTYSTLKVQPAELEDSGVYFCASSQDTSGRIKTQYFGPGTRLLVL.

This rearrangement joins TRBV7-3 to TRBJ1-1, with D unresolved. This CDR3 is built from 13 residues. V lost 5 bases and J lost 1, with 8 bases in between. From germline, CDR1 is SGHTA and CDR2 FQGTGA. CDR3 loop: CASSIARNTEAFF. The DNA for the CDR3 is TGTGCCAGCAGCATCGCTAGGAACACTGAAGCTTTCTTT.

This rearrangement joins TRBV5-1 to TRBJ1-2; D not certain. CDR3 length: 14 amino acids. Trimming took 0 bases from V and 7 from J, leaving 13 bases between them. CDR1 and CDR2 from the germline V gene are SGHRS and YFSETQ. CDR3 amino acids: CASSLAQPAGGYTF. The CDR3 DNA is TGCGCCAGCAGCTTGGCACAGCCTGCCGGTGGCTACACCTTC.

The chain is built from TRBV10-3 and TRBJ2-7; TRBD1 might be the D (5 bases). Germline V gives CDR1 ENHRY, CDR2 SYGVKD. Trimming removed 10 bases at V and 2 bases at J, with 15 bases between. This CDR3 is 13 amino acids long. CDR3 amino acids: CATASTDTYEQYF. CDR3 coding DNA: TGTGCCACCGCTTCGACAGACACCTACGAGCAGTACTTC.

The J gene is TRBJ2-7, the V gene TRBV6-5; D unclear. The germline V gene has CDR1 MNHEY and CDR2 SVGAGI. The V end was cut by 0 bases, the J end by 1 base, with 13 bases between. The CDR3 sequence is 16 residues long. CDR3 sequence (DNA): TGTGCCAGCAGTTACTCTCCGGTTCCCCCTTCCTACGAGCAGTACTTC. Its protein product is CASSYSPVPPSYEQYF.

This clone showed up just once. The chain has TRBV6-1 and TRBJ2-5; D might be TRBD1 (5 bases). CDR1 is MNHNS and CDR2 is SASEGT in the germline V gene. This CDR3 is built from 18 residues. V dropped 2 bases and J dropped 2 bases, with 21 bases sitting between them. CDR3 DNA: TGTGCCAGCAGTGAAAGGGGCGGCGGAAGGGTTGGGCAAGAGACCCAGTACTTC. Its translation is CASSERGGGRVGQETQYF.

The V gene is TRBV6-5, the J gene TRBJ2-7; 9 positions agree with TRBD2. The germline CDR1 and CDR2 sequences are MNHEY and SVGAGI. The CDR3 is 15 residues long. The V segment lost 5 bases and the J segment 4 bases; nucleotides outside the gene matches: 9. This CDR3 is CASSATPSGTYEQYF. CDR3 in DNA: TGTGCCAGCAGTGCAACCCCTAGCGGGACATACGAGCAGTACTTC.

The J gene is TRBJ1-5, the V gene TRBV10-2; 7 bases fit TRBD1. The V gene's germline CDR1 is WSHSY and CDR2 SAAADI. This CDR3 is built from 12 residues. The V and J ends lost 6 bases and 4 bases, in that order; junction bases with no gene match: 0. This CDR3 reads CASRQGNQPQHF. Here the CDR3 DNA reads TGCGCCAGCAGACAGGGGAATCAGCCCCAGCATTTT.

This clone appeared a single time. V usage is TRBV7-9 and J usage is TRBJ2-2; tentatively, D is TRBD2 (5 bases). This CDR3 is built from 15 residues. The germline V gene has CDR1 SEHNR and CDR2 FQNEAQ (reference sequence). Trimming left V 1 base short and J 0 bases short, with 6 bases between. The CDR3 protein is CASSLVGTNTGELFF. CDR3 coding DNA: TGTGCCAGCAGCTTAGTCGGGACGAACACCGGGGAGCTGTTTTTT.

This clone was detected a few times. As DNA, the CDR3 is TGTGCCAGCGGCTCGGACAGCACCGGGGAGCTGTTTTTT. This translates into CASGSDSTGELFF. This chain uses TRBV2 with TRBJ2-2, with D tentatively TRBD1 (6 bases). The CDR3 covers 13 residues. Germline V gives CDR1 SNHLY, CDR2 FYNNEI. Trimming shortened V by 8 bases and J by 4 bases, and 11 bases separated the two germline ends.

The gene calls are TRBV18 and TRBJ1-2, with D possibly matching TRBD1 (6 bases). Germline V gives CDR1 KGHSH, CDR2 LQKENI. This CDR3 is 16 amino acids long. The V end was cut by 0 bases, the J end by 6 bases, with 17 bases between. The CDR3 region has the DNA TGTGCCAGCTCACCACCAAGGCGGACAGAAGGGAATGGCTACACCTTC. Amino acids: CASSPPRRTEGNGYTF.

This clone has just a few counts. The chain couples TRBV19 to TRBJ2-1; 13 nucleotides align to TRBD2. CDR1 LNHDA and CDR2 SQIVND come from the germline V gene (reference sequence). The trim removed 1 base at V and 2 bases at J, leaving 5 bases unmatched. CDR3 length: 18 residues. The CDR3 here is CASSIVTSGRGTYNEQFF. CDR3 DNA sequence: TGTGCCAGTAGTATAGTAACTAGCGGGAGGGGAACCTACAATGAGCAGTTCTTC.

This rearrangement joins TRBV2 to TRBJ1-2, with D uncertain. In germline, CDR1 is SNHLY, CDR2 FYNNEI. The V and J ends lost 4 bases and 7 bases respectively, with 13 bases between them. The CDR3 length is 13 residues. The CDR3 region has the DNA TGTGCCAGCAGTGTAGTTTCGACGGGTGGCTACACCTTC. Encoded protein: CASSVVSTGGYTF.

The CDR3 nucleotides are TGTGCCAGCAGCACGTCCGGGACAGGGGGCGGCGAGCAGTACTTC. Its protein is CASSTSGTGGGEQYF. This chain joins TRBV9 and TRBJ2-7; TRBD1 agrees at 12 bases. Germline V gene data show CDR1 as SGDLS and CDR2 as YYNGEE. After removal of 4 bases from V and 6 bases from J, the junction contained 8 bases not matched to a gene. This CDR3 has 15 amino acids.

The chain joins TRBV30 to TRBJ2-7; D is ambiguous. This CDR3 has 13 amino acids. CDR1 is GTSNPN, CDR2 SVGIG, per germline (reference sequence). V dropped 3 bases and J dropped 4 bases, with 13 bases sitting between them. CDR3 sequence reads: CAWSGGQTYEQYF. In DNA, the CDR3 is TGTGCCTGGAGCGGCGGCCAGACGTACGAGCAGTACTTC.

CDR3 in amino acids: CASSPTIAGVRETQYF. In nucleotides, the CDR3 is TGTGCCAGCAGCCCTACCATAGCGGGAGTTAGGGAGACCCAGTACTTC. The chain recombines TRBV7-6 with TRBJ2-5; TRBD2 aligns across 9 bases. Germline V lookup: CDR1 SGHVS, CDR2 FNYEAQ. The V and J ends lost 5 bases and 5 bases, in that order; junction bases with no gene match: 12. There are 16 residues in the CDR3.

V is TRBV5-1 and J is TRBJ1-3; TRBD1 might be the D (5 bases). Germline CDR1 SGHRS, CDR2 YFSETQ. CDR3 length: 18 residues. Trimming stripped 0 bases from V and 0 bases from J, with 16 bases between. The chain's CDR3 is CASSLAGGGSSSGNTIYF. CDR3 DNA: TGCGCCAGCAGCTTGGCCGGGGGGGGATCAAGCTCTGGAAACACCATATATTTT.

As for this clone: Sequence at one end of the junction differs from germline and may be a read error. The J gene is TRBJ1-1, the V gene TRBV30; D not certain. This CDR3 contains 10 residues. Germline V gives CDR1 GTSNPN, CDR2 SVGIG (reference sequence). CDR3 nucleotides: TGTGCCGGGCTGGGCACCCAAATGATCTTT. Protein product: CAGLGTQMIF.

V is TRBV19 and J is TRBJ1-5; D is perhaps TRBD1 (6 bases). Trimming removed 6 bases at V and 1 base at J, with 16 bases between. CDR1 LNHDA and CDR2 SQIVND come from the germline V gene (reference sequence). This CDR3 spans 16 amino acids. The CDR3 nucleotides are TGTGCCAGTAGCACCAAACAGGGTCGGAGCAATCAGCCCCAGCATTTT. It specifies CASSTKQGRSNQPQHF.

This clone was counted a single time. This chain uses TRBV10-3 with TRBJ1-5; 9 bases are a match to TRBD1. V trimming: 9 bases; J trimming: 5 bases; junction bases outside the gene matches: 5. Looked up from germline, CDR1 is ENHRY and CDR2 is SYGVKD. The CDR3 has 13 residues. CDR3 in amino acids: CAIGQGLDQPQHF. The DNA for the CDR3 is TGTGCCATTGGACAGGGGTTGGATCAGCCCCAGCATTTT.

This chain joins TRBV6-1 and TRBJ2-7; a possible D gene is TRBD1 (6 bases). Per germline, CDR1 MNHNS and CDR2 SASEGT. The CDR3 has 14 residues. Trimming left V 4 bases short and J 3 bases short, with 13 bases between. CDR3 sequence: CASSAQQGFYEQYF. CDR3 DNA sequence: TGTGCCAGCAGTGCACAACAGGGCTTCTACGAGCAGTACTTC.

This clone was seen only once. The V call is TRBV6-5, the J call TRBJ2-7, with D tentatively TRBD1 (5 bases). The CDR3 has 12 residues. Trimming removed 10 bases from V and 5 bases from J, with 15 bases in between. The V gene's germline CDR1 is MNHEY and CDR2 SVGAGI. The CDR3 bases are TGTGCCATCCGGTTCGGACAAGACGAGCAGTACTTC. This gives the protein CAIRFGQDEQYF.

The chain uses TRBV19 and TRBJ1-2; perhaps TRBD1 as D (6 bases). The CDR3 covers 14 residues. Germline values: CDR1 LNHDA, CDR2 SQIVND (reference sequence). V lost 5 bases and J lost 0, with 10 bases in between. In DNA form, the CDR3 reads TGTGCCAGTAGTTCAGGACAGCCTAACTATGGCTACACCTTC. Amino acid sequence: CASSSGQPNYGYTF.

This clone came up once. For the CDR3, the DNA is TGCGCCAGCAGCCGACCCCCAACGGGAGGGCGAACCGGGGAGCTGTTTTTT. As protein: CASSRPPTGGRTGELFF. The V call is TRBV4-1, the J call TRBJ2-2; TRBD2 aligns across 8 bases. The CDR3 runs to 17 residues. The trim removed 4 bases at V and 5 bases at J, leaving 12 bases unmatched. Germline lookup yields CDR1 MGHRA and CDR2 YSYEKL.